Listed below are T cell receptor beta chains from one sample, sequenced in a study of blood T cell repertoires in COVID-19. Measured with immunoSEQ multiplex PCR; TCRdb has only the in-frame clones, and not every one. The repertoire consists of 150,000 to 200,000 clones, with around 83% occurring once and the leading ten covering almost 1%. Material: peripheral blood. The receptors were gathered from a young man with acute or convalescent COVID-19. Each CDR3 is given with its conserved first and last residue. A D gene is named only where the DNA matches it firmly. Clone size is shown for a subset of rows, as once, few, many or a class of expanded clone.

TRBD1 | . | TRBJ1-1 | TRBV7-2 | TGTGCCAGCAGCCCAGGGGCGCAGGGGGTAAACACTGAAGCTTTCTTT | CASSPGAQGVNTEAFF
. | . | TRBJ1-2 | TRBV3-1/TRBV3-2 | TGTGCCAGCAGCCAACCTTCTTTAGGCTACACCTTC | CASSQPSLGYTF
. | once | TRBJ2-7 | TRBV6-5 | TGTGCCAGCAGCACAGGATTCTACGAGCAGTACTTC | CASSTGFYEQYF
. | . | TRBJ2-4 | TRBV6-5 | TGTGCCAGCAGTCGTGTTTTGAGGGCCAAAAACATTCAGTACTTC | CASSRVLRAKNIQYF
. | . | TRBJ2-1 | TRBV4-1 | TGCGCCAGCAGCCAAGATCTGGGAGACAATGAGCAGTTCTTC | CASSQDLGDNEQFF
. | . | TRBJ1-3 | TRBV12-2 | TGTGCAAGTCGCTTAGCGCTGAGAGAAAACACCATATATTTT | CASRLALRENTIYF
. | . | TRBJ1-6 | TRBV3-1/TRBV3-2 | TGTGCCAGCAGCCAAGCGGGTGGCGTCGGTAATTCACCCCTCCACTTT | CASSQAGGVGNSPLHF
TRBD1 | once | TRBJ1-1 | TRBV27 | TGTGCCAGCAGTTTAGGCAGGGGGCACGCTTTCTTT | CASSLGRGHAFF
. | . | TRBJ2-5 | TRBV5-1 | TGCGCCAGCAGCTTGGAGGGGCCTGAAGAGACCCAGTACTTC | CASSLEGPEETQYF
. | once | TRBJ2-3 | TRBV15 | TGTGCCACCAGCAGAGATCCGAGGAGCACAGATACGCAGTATTTT | CATSRDPRSTDTQYF
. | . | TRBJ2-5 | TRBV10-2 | TGCGCCAGCAGTCCGGGTAGTGGCCAAGAGACCCAGTACTTC | CASSPGSGQETQYF
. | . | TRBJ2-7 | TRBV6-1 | TGTGCCAGCAGTGAAGTTTTGGAGGAGCAGTACTTC | CASSEVLEEQYF
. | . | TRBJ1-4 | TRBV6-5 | TGTGCCAGCAGAGACAGGCCCACAACTAATGAAAAACTGTTTTTT | CASRDRPTTNEKLFF
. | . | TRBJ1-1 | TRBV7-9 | TGTGCCAGCAGCTTAGCCTTCGGCGCGGAGTACACTGAAGCTTTCTTT | CASSLAFGAEYTEAFF
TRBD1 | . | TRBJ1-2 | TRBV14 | TGTGCCAGCAGCCCCGGACAGGGGAACGTGCTGGGCTATGGCTACACCTTC | CASSPGQGNVLGYGYTF
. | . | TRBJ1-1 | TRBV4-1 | TGCGCCAGCAGCCAAGGACTACAGGGGAACACTGAAGCTTTCTTT | CASSQGLQGNTEAFF
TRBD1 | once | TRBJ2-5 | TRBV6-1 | TGTGCCAGCAGTGATAATCCTACAGGGGTGGGCGAGACCCAGTACTTC | CASSDNPTGVGETQYF
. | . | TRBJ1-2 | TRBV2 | TGTGCCAGCAGTGAAGGGGGTCGAGGGTACAACTATGGCTACACCTTC | CASSEGGRGYNYGYTF
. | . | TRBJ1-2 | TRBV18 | TGTGCCAGCTCACCAGATTTGGAGGGTGGCTACACCTTC | CASSPDLEGGYTF
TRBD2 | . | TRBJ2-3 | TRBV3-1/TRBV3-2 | TGTGCCAGCAGCCAAGACGCACTAGCGGGGGGGCTATTAGATACGCAGTATTTT | CASSQDALAGGLLDTQYF
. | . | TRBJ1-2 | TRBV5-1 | TGCGCCAGCAGGTCGGACTCTAACTATGGCTACACCTTC | CASRSDSNYGYTF
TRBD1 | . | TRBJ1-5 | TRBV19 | TGTGCCAGTACCACAGGGGGCAATCAGCCCCAGCATTTT | CASTTGGNQPQHF
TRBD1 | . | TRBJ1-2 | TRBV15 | TGTGCCACCAGCAGAGATCGGGACAGCGTCTATGGCTACACCTTC | CATSRDRDSVYGYTF
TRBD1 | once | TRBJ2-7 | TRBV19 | TGTGCCAGTAGTCGCGGTCAGGGGGCCTACGAGCAGTACTTC | CASSRGQGAYEQYF
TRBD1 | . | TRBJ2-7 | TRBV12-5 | TGTGCTAGTGCTCTCTCGGTGGTGGGACAGGGGGCGAGTATTGGAGCCGAGCAGTACTTC | CASALSVVGQGASIGAEQYF
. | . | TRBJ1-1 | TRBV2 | TGTGCCAGCAGTGTAAGACAGAGGAACACTGAAGCTTTCTTT | CASSVRQRNTEAFF
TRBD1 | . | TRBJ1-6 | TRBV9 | TGTGCCAGCAGCGTAGGGGACAGGCAAAATTCACCCCTCCACTTT | CASSVGDRQNSPLHF
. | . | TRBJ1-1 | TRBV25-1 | TGTGCCAGCAGCTTTACCACAGGTCTGAACACTGAAGCTTTCTTT | CASSFTTGLNTEAFF
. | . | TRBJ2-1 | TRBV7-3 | TGTGCCAGCAAACGGGGGGCTGCGGACAATGAGCAGTTCTTC | CASKRGAADNEQFF
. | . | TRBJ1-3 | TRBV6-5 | TGTGCCAGCAAGATTAACCAGGGCCCTGGAAACACCATATATTTT | CASKINQGPGNTIYF
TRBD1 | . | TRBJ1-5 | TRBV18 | TGTGCCAGCTCACCGGGACAGGGAAGCAATCAGCCCCAGCATTTT | CASSPGQGSNQPQHF
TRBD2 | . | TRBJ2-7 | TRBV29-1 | TGCAGCGTTGTAAGGGTAGCGGGGACCTACGAGCAGTACTTC | CSVVRVAGTYEQYF
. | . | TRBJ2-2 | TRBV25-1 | TGTGCCAGCAGTGAATACAGGTCCACCGGGGAGCTGTTTTTT | CASSEYRSTGELFF
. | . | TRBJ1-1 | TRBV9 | TGTGCCAGCAGCGTAGCAGGGGATAGTGAAGCTTTCTTT | CASSVAGDSEAFF
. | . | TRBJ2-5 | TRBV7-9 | TGTGCCAGCAGCTTAGGGGCAGAACAAGAGACCCAGTACTTC | CASSLGAEQETQYF
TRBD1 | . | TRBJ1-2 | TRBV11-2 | TGTGCCAGCAGCATTCGAAATCCGGGACAGGGGGTTGATGGCTACACCTTC | CASSIRNPGQGVDGYTF
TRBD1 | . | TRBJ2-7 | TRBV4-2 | TGTGCCAGCAGCCAAGTCACAGGGGACTCCTACGAGCAGTACTTC | CASSQVTGDSYEQYF
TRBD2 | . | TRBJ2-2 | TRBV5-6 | TGTGCCAGCAACCCTGTCACTAGCGTCACCGGGGAGCTGTTTTTT | CASNPVTSVTGELFF
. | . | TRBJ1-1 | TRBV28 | TGTGCCAGCAGTTCCGCAGGGAACATGAACACTGAAGCTTTCTTT | CASSSAGNMNTEAFF
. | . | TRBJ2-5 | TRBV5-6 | TGTGCCAGCAGCTTGGTCGGGGAAGAGACCCAGTACTTC | CASSLVGEETQYF
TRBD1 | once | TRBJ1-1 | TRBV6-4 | TGTGCCAGCAGTGATGGGACAGGAGGCACTGAAGCTTTCTTT | CASSDGTGGTEAFF
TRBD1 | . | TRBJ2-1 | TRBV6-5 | TGTGCCAGCAGTTCCACGGGACAGGGACAGAATGAGCAGTTCTTC | CASSSTGQGQNEQFF
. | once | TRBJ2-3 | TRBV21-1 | TGTGCCAGCAGCAAAGGGGCGGGGGGTATGACAGATACGCAGTATTTT | CASSKGAGGMTDTQYF
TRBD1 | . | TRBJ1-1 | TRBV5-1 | TGCGCCAGCAGCTTAGGTGGACAGGGGTACACTGAAGCTTTCTTT | CASSLGGQGYTEAFF
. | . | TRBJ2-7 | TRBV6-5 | TGTGCCAGCAGTTACACCGGGTTCGATTACGAGCAGTACTTC | CASSYTGFDYEQYF
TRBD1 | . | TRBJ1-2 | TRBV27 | TGTGCCAGCAGATTAATATTAGACAGGGGGCCTTTCCCCTATGGCTACACCTTC | CASRLILDRGPFPYGYTF
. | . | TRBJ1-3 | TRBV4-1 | TGCGCCAGCAGCCAAGATCGGGGGAGCTCTGGAAACACCATATATTTT | CASSQDRGSSGNTIYF
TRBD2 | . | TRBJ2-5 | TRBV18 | TGTGCCAGCTCACCACTCCCGGCTAGCGGGGGCGAGACCCAGTACTTC | CASSPLPASGGETQYF
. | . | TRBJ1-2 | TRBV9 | TGTGCCAGCAGCGTAGAAGAGAGGGGGTATGGCTACACCTTC | CASSVEERGYGYTF
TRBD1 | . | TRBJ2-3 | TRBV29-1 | TGCAGCGGCGACACAGGGGGGAGCACAGATACGCAGTATTTT | CSGDTGGSTDTQYF
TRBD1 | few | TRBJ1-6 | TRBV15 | TGTGCCACCAGCATGCTGACAGGGGGCTGGACCTATAATTCACCCCTCCACTTT | CATSMLTGGWTYNSPLHF
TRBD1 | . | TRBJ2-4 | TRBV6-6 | TGTGCCAGCAGTCCAGGGGGTTTTATCAAAAACATTCAGTACTTC | CASSPGGFIKNIQYF
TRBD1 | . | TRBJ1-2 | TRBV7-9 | TGTGCCAGCAGCTTAGACAGGGGCGAAAGGGACTATGGCTACACCTTC | CASSLDRGERDYGYTF